This TCR beta chain was sequenced in a study of control samples from healthy donors and cancer patients. Measured with immunoSEQ multiplex PCR; TCRdb has only the in-frame clones, and not every one. The sample has roughly 200,000 clones, 85% to 95% seen once. The germline V gene encodes CDR1 ENHRY and CDR2 SYGVKD. V lost 6 bases to trimming and J lost 5 bases, with 27 bases between them. The CDR3 consists of 18 residues. The clonotype comes from a man between 18 and 35 years old in good health. The specimen was blood. The chain links TRBV10-3 to TRBJ2-3; D possibly matches TRBD1 or TRBD2 (5 bases each). The CDR3 DNA follows: TGTGCCATCAGGCCGGATATGGGGACGGTAGAAACGGGAGATACGCAGTATTTT. Amino acids: CAIRPDMGTVETGDTQYF.